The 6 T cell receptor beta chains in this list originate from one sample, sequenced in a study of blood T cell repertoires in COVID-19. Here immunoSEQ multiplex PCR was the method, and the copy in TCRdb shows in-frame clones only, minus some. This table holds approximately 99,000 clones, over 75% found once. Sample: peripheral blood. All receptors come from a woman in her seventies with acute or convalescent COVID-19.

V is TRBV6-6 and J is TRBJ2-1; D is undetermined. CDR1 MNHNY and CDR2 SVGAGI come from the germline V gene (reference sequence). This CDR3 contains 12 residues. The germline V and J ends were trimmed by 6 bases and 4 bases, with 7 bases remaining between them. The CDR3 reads CASRPQYNEQFF. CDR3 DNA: TGTGCCAGCAGGCCGCAGTACAATGAGCAGTTCTTC.

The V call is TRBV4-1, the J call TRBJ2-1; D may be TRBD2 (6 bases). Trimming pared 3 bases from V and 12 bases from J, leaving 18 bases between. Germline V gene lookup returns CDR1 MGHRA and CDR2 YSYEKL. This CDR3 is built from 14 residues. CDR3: CASSHSGPMGGQFF. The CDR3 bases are TGCGCCAGCAGCCACTCCGGACCTATGGGGGGGCAGTTCTTC.

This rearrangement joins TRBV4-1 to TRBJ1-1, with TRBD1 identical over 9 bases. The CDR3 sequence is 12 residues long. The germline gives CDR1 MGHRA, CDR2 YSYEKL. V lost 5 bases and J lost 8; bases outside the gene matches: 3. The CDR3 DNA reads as TGCGCCAGCAGCTCCGGGACAGGGGAAGCTTTCTTT. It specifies CASSSGTGEAFF.

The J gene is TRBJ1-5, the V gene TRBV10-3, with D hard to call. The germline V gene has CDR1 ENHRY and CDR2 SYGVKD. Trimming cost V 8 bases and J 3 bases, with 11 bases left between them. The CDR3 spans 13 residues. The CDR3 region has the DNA TGTGCCATCCGAGGTGGCTTCAATCAGCCCCAGCATTTT. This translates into CAIRGGFNQPQHF.

The CDR3 bases are TGTGCCAGCAGTGTACGAGAGACAGGGGGCGCAAAGTTTTACACCGGGGAGCTGTTTTTT. It translates to CASSVRETGGAKFYTGELFF. The genes are TRBV6-1 and TRBJ2-2; 10 positions match TRBD1. This CDR3 spans 20 amino acids. Trimming took 4 bases from V and 3 from J; bases not matched to a gene: 17. Germline CDR1 is MNHNS and CDR2 is SASEGT.

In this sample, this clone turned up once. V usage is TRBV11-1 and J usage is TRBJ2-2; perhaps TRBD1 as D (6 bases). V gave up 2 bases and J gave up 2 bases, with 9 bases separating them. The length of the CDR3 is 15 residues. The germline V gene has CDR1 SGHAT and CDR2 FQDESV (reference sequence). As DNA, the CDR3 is TGTGCCAGCAGCTTACCGACAGGAAACACCGGGGAGCTGTTTTTT. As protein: CASSLPTGNTGELFF.